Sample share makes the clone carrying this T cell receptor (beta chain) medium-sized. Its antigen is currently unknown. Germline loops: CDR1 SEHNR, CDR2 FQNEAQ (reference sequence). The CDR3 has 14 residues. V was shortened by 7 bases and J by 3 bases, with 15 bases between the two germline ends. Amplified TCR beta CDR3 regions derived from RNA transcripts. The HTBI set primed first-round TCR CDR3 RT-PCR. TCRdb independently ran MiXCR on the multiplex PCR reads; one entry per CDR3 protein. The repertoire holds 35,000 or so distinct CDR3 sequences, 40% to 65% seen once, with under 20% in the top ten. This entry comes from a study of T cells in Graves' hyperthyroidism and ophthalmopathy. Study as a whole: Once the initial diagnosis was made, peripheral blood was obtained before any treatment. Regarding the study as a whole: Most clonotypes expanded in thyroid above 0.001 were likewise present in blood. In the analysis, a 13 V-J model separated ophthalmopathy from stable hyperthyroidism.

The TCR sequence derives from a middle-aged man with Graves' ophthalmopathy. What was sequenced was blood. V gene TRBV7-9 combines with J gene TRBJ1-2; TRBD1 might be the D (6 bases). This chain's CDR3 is CASTKGTGHYGYTF. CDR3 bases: TGTGCCAGCACCAAAGGAACAGGGCACTATGGCTACACCTTC.